The source of this TCR beta chain is a study of T cells in Graves' hyperthyroidism and ophthalmopathy. This clonotype was picked up many times. The CDR3 is 17 residues long. Germline-derived CDR1 and CDR2 are MNHNS and SASEGT. The ends were cut back, 5 bases at V and 0 bases at J, with 17 bases in the middle. RNA transcripts provided the source from which TCR beta CDR3 regions were amplified. RT-PCR in the first round (using the HTBI primer set) targeted the TCR CDR3. Via MiXCR, TCRdb re-called the multiplex PCR reads, giving one row per CDR3 protein. The sample shows about 400,000 distinct CDR3 sequences, under 15% of them seen only once.

Sequenced sample: blood. This chain connects TRBV6-1 to TRBJ1-5, with D tentatively TRBD1 (5 bases). The receptor's source is a woman in her thirties with Graves' hyperthyroidism. CDR3 sequence: CASSSGTGEYSNQPQHF. CDR3 nucleotide sequence: TGTGCCAGCAGTTCAGGGACCGGGGAATATAGCAATCAGCCCCAGCATTTT.